This TCR beta chain was sequenced for a study of blood T cell repertoires in COVID-19 (dated by TCRdb to 2020 to 2022). For the study in its entirety: Collaborator samples came from the United States, Italy and Spain and covered acute and convalescent phases of COVID-19. The material from the prospective study consisted of cDNA or gDNA derived from T cells, B-cell-depleted T cells, or PBMCs. Deeply sampled blood TCRbeta repertoires from subjects exposed to, actively infected with, or recovered from COVID-19 were included in the dataset. The repertoires were released in a freely available public database meant as a resource for research on the immune response to SARS-CoV-2. Samples were obtained from the ongoing ImmuneRACE study (first 160 participants) and from approximately 1,200 subjects provided by 6 global collaborators. Nearly every sample came with metadata listing a de-identified subject ID, COVID-19 status, age in years and sex. Where HLA class I and class II types were available, the types were taken from metadata supplied by the sample provider, not from assay-based typing. The research as a whole found: The amount of clinical and demographic metadata varied by source and participant and was provided uncurated.

Participants in the prospective study were enrolled through a virtual design, were aged roughly 18 to 100 years, and lived in 24 United States geographic areas. In the prospective study, cohorts were assigned on the basis of participant-reported clinical history obtained from a screening survey and a study questionnaire. Recovered participants in ImmuneRACE Cohort 3 were defined as having two consecutive negative NP/OP PCR tests, clearance from a healthcare professional, or resolution of symptoms. In the prospective study, mobile phlebotomists collected whole blood, serum and a nasopharyngeal or oropharyngeal swab from each participant. Participants in the prospective study had the option to provide additional blood draws and questionnaires over an approximately 2-month period. Blood samples from the prospective study were shipped frozen or at room temperature prior to DNA extraction. The immunoSEQ Assay, a bias-controlled multiplex PCR, was used to amplify TCRbeta CDR3 regions from genomic DNA. The authors' analysis ran thus. Within the assay, amplification of reference gene primers was used to estimate how many nucleated cells each sample contained. To quantify the absolute abundance of each unique TCRbeta CDR3 rearrangement, sequence reads were collapsed and filtered. For each sample, productive Simpson clonality was calculated as the square root of Simpson's diversity index over productive rearrangements. As stored in TCRdb, this immuneACCESS dataset retains in-frame rearrangements with V and J assigned. A fraction of the clones does not appear; measured against another copy, unresolved V genes explain less than half of the discrepancy, and the remainder lacks a known reason. That table supplies the V and J calls and clone size; D and trimming were determined from the DNA. Here the sample has around 140,000 clones; approximately 79% occur a single time. The top ten hold 2.5% to 3% of the sample.

The CDR3 holds 18 amino acids from the cysteine to the phenylalanine. This entry keeps only the CDR3 DNA: 54 bases, framed from base 1. At the junction V is shortened by 10 bases and J by 2 bases; bases outside the gene matches: 12. CDR1 and CDR2 are read off the germline V gene (reference sequence) as WNHNN and SYGVQD. In regard to this clone: Its antigen has not been determined. Per-base quality was not reported, and no clone a single base away is much larger than it.

This TCR came from a woman aged 50 to 60 who had recovered from COVID-19. In this chain, TRBV10-1 is recombined with TRBJ2-1; a stretch of 15 junction bases matches TRBD2. The source material was PBMCs or T cells enriched from blood (not recorded which). The DNA reads as follows: TGCGCCACCCTAGATGGGACTAGCGGGGGGAAAACCTACAATGAGCAGTTCTTC. The encoded protein is CATLDGTSGGKTYNEQFF.